Listed below are T cell receptor beta chains from one sample, sequenced in a study of blood T cell repertoires in COVID-19. Libraries were prepared by immunoSEQ multiplex PCR; TCRdb keeps only in-frame clonotypes and omits some of them. The table lists more than 300,000 clones, 85% to 95% of them singletons. The source material was PBMCs or T cells enriched from blood (not recorded which). These receptors came from a woman between 25 and 40 years old who had been exposed to COVID-19. The CDR3 runs from the conserved cysteine through the conserved F or W. The order of the fields is CDR3 DNA, CDR3 protein, clone size, J gene, V gene, D gene. The D gene is left open where the match is weak. A row's size may be missing; if present it is once, few, many or a size class.

TGTGCCAGCAGCTTAGTGGCTAGCGAGGGAGAGACCCAGTACTTC	CASSLVASEGETQYF	NA	TRBJ2-5	TRBV7-2	NA
TGTGCCAGCAGCTTAGGGGCAGGGGGCAACTATGGCTACACCTTC	CASSLGAGGNYGYTF	NA	TRBJ1-2	TRBV7-6	TRBD1
TGTGCCAGTAGTATAGCAAGATCGAGGGGACAGGGGGCACGGCAGCCCCAGCATTTT	CASSIARSRGQGARQPQHF	NA	TRBJ1-5	TRBV19	TRBD1
TGTGCCAGCAGCCTCCGACAGCTGTACTCTGGAAACACCATATATTTT	CASSLRQLYSGNTIYF	NA	TRBJ1-3	TRBV6-2/TRBV6-3	NA
TGTGCCAGCAGCTTAGAGGGGGGGCTCACTGAAGCTTTCTTT	CASSLEGGLTEAFF	once	TRBJ1-1	TRBV7-9	NA
TGTGCCAGCAGTAAAGATCGCCTCGCGTACGAGCAGTACTTC	CASSKDRLAYEQYF	NA	TRBJ2-7	TRBV2	NA
TGTGCCAGTAGTACGAATCGGAGAATCTACACCTTC	CASSTNRRIYTF	NA	TRBJ1-2	TRBV19	NA
TGTGCCAGCAGCCCGGCTAGCGGGGCAACGGGCGGGGAGCTGTTTTTT	CASSPASGATGGELFF	NA	TRBJ2-2	TRBV13	TRBD2
TGTGCCAGCAGCTTATTAGTCACAGATACGCAGTATTTT	CASSLLVTDTQYF	once	TRBJ2-3	TRBV7-9	NA
TGTGCCAGCTCATCAGGGGCTAGCACAGATACGCAGTATTTT	CASSSGASTDTQYF	few	TRBJ2-3	TRBV27	NA
TGTGCCAGCAGCCCCGAGGGATATAATGAAAAACTGTTTTTT	CASSPEGYNEKLFF	NA	TRBJ1-4	TRBV3-1/TRBV3-2	NA
TGTGCCAGCAGCTTGCACCCGCTACTCTCCTACGAGCAGTACTTC	CASSLHPLLSYEQYF	NA	TRBJ2-7	TRBV5-4	NA
TGTGCCAGCAGTTCCTGGACAGGGCTCACTGAAGCTTTCTTT	CASSSWTGLTEAFF	NA	TRBJ1-1	TRBV6-5	TRBD1
TGTGCCAGCAGCCAGGGACTAGCGGGGAGCACAGATACGCAGTATTTT	CASSQGLAGSTDTQYF	NA	TRBJ2-3	TRBV4-2	TRBD2
TGTGCCAGCATCGGACAAGTCTTTTACAATGAGCAGTTCTTC	CASIGQVFYNEQFF	NA	TRBJ2-1	TRBV2	NA
TGTGCCAGCGAATCCGGGACAGGTCATCCTCGCCACTTT	CASESGTGHPRHF	few	TRBJ1-6	TRBV28	TRBD1
TGTGCCAGCAGCTTGAAAGTTCGGAGGGCCACCGGGGAGCTGTTTTTT	CASSLKVRRATGELFF	once	TRBJ2-2	TRBV5-6	NA
TGTGCCAGCAGTGTTGGCCCAGGGATGAACACTGAAGCTTTCTTT	CASSVGPGMNTEAFF	NA	TRBJ1-1	TRBV2	NA
TGTGCCAGCTCACGGCGGACAGGGACACAAGAGACCCAGTACTTC	CASSRRTGTQETQYF	NA	TRBJ2-5	TRBV18	TRBD1
TGTGCCAGCAGCTTAAATCCCCTGGAGCGGGGGTTCCTGGATACGCAGTATTTT	CASSLNPLERGFLDTQYF	NA	TRBJ2-3	TRBV7-3	TRBD2
TGCGCCAGCAGCCTTACCGTAGCGAACACTGAAGCTTTCTTT	CASSLTVANTEAFF	NA	TRBJ1-1	TRBV5-1	NA
TGTGCCAGCAGCTTGGACAGTAGGGAGACCCAGTACTTC	CASSLDSRETQYF	once	TRBJ2-5	TRBV5-5	NA
TGTGCCAGTACCTTAAGGGGGGGGGCGAATCAGCCCCAGCATTTT	CASTLRGGANQPQHF	NA	TRBJ1-5	TRBV19	NA
TGTGCCAGCAGCTCACCCCGGGTCTTCACTGAAGCTTTCTTT	CASSSPRVFTEAFF	NA	TRBJ1-1	TRBV7-2	NA
TGCGCCAGCGGACAGGGGCCCGATCAGCCCCAGCATTTT	CASGQGPDQPQHF	NA	TRBJ1-5	TRBV4-1	TRBD1
TGCAGCGTTGAAGATATGACCACAGGGTTCGGGCAGTTCTTC	CSVEDMTTGFGQFF	once	TRBJ2-1	TRBV29-1	NA
TGTGCCAGCTCACGGAAGGCAGGGAAAGGGGTTTCCTACGAGCAGTACTTC	CASSRKAGKGVSYEQYF	NA	TRBJ2-7	TRBV18	NA
TGTGCCAGCAGCCGTAGGGACAGATCACATACCTACGAGCAGTACTTC	CASSRRDRSHTYEQYF	once	TRBJ2-7	TRBV7-8	TRBD1
TGTGCCAGCCCCGAGGGGGGGCGGGGGATCTCCTACGAGCAGTACTTC	CASPEGGRGISYEQYF	NA	TRBJ2-7	TRBV6-4	NA
TGTGCCAGCAGAAAGGGGGCATCTGGAAACACCATATATTTT	CASRKGASGNTIYF	NA	TRBJ1-3	TRBV27	TRBD1
TGTGCCACCAGCAGAGAGGGCAGGAGCAATCAGCCCCAGCATTTT	CATSREGRSNQPQHF	NA	TRBJ1-5	TRBV15	NA